Sequencing of this T cell receptor beta chain was carried out in a study of identical twins. Whole-study findings and limits: Abundant cord blood beta clonotypes carried fewer insertions; memory repertoires showed none. Excess sharing by twins proved weaker in beta out-of-frame sequences.

A remark on this clonotype: Its antigen is unidentified. A read error may account for a junction end that differs from germline.

This CDR3 comprises 15 residues. One entry per CDR3 protein, called by TCRdb with MiXCR from the 5' RACE reads. This table holds roughly 1,500,000 distinct CDR3 sequences, around a third found once. Sequenced: cord blood. The rearrangement uses TRBV12-3 or TRBV12-4 and TRBJ1-1, with 11 bases lining up with TRBD1. This TCR derives from a newborn girl in good health. The DNA of the CDR3 is TGTGCCAACAGTTTTGGGACAGGGGGTAATATCGAAGCTTTCTTT. It translates to CANSFGTGGNIEAFF.